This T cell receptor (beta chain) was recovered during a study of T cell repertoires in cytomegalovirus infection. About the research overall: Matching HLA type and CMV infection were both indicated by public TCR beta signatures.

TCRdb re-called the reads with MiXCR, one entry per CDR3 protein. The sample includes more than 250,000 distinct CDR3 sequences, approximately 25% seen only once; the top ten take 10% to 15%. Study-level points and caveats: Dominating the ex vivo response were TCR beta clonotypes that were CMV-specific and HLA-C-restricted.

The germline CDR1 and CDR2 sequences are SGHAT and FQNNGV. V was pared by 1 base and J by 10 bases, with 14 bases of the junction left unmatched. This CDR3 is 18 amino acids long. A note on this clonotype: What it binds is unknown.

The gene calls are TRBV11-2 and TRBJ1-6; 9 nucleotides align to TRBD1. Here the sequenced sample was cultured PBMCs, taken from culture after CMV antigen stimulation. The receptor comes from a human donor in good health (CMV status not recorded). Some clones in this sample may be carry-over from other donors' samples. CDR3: CASSLAQQPGQGGSPLHF. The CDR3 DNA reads TGTGCCAGCAGCTTAGCCCAACAACCGGGACAGGGTGGCTCACCCCTCCACTTT. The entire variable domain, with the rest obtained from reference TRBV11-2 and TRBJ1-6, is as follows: EAGVAQSPRYKIIEKRQSVAFWCNPISGHATLYWYQQILGQGPKLLIQFQNNGVVDDSQLPKDRFSAERLKGVDSTLKIQPAKLEDSAVYLCASSLAQQPGQGGSPLHFGNGTRLTVT.